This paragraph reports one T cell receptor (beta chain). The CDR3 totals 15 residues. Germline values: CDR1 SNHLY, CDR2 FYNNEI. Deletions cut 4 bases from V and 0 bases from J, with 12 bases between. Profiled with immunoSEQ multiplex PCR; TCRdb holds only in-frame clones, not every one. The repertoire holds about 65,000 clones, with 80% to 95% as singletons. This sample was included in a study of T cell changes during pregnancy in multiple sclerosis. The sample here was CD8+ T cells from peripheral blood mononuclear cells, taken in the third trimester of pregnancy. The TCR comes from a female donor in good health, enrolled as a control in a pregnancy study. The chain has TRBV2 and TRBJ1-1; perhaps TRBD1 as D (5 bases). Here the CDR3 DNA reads TGTGCCAGCAGTGGATCCGGGACTGTGAACACTGAAGCTTTCTTT. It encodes CASSGSGTVNTEAFF.